The 4 T cell receptor beta chains below were found in one sample sequenced in a study of T cell responses to AZD1222 COVID-19 vaccine. Produced via immunoSEQ multiplex PCR; TCRdb's table is partial and in-frame only. The table lists under 130,000 clones, 80% to 90% of them singletons. The material was peripheral blood, obtained on day 0 of AZD1222 vaccination. The receptors were sampled from an adult in good health.

This chain connects TRBV9 to TRBJ2-3; D is unclear. Germline lookup yields CDR1 SGDLS and CDR2 YYNGEE. The CDR3 sequence is 14 residues long. V was cut by 0 bases and J by 2 bases, with 7 bases left in between. The CDR3 region is CASSVVGNTDTQYF. CDR3 in DNA: TGTGCCAGCAGCGTAGTAGGGAACACAGATACGCAGTATTTT. The variable domain in full, with the rest retrieved from reference TRBV9 and TRBJ2-3, is DSGVTQTPKHLITATGQRVTLRCSPRSGDLSVYWYQQSLDQGLQFLIQYYNGEERAKGNILERFSAQQFPDLHSELNLSSLELGDSALYFCASSVVGNTDTQYFGPGTRLTVL.

J is TRBJ1-4 and V is TRBV6-5; TRBD1 matches at 9 bases. The CDR3 is 12 residues long. The V segment lost 10 bases and the J segment 7 bases; nucleotides outside the gene matches: 4. Germline V gives CDR1 MNHEY, CDR2 SVGAGI. CDR3 sequence (DNA): TGTGCCACTGGACAGGGGACTGAAAAACTGTTTTTT. Amino acid sequence: CATGQGTEKLFF.

The V call is TRBV19, the J call TRBJ2-6; D is unclear. The V end was cut by 5 bases, the J end by 0 bases, with 2 bases between. Germline V gene data show CDR1 as LNHDA and CDR2 as SQIVND (reference sequence). There are 13 residues in the CDR3. The CDR3 nucleotides are TGTGCCAGTAGTGCCTCTGGGGCCAACGTCCTGACTTTC. It translates to CASSASGANVLTF.

This chain connects TRBV12-3 or TRBV12-4 to TRBJ1-5; D remains unclear. Deletions cut 6 bases from V and 7 bases from J, with 10 bases between. This CDR3 spans 12 amino acids. CDR3 nucleotides: TGTGCCAGCAGGTCACAAGGGCAGCCCCAGCATTTT. Amino acids: CASRSQGQPQHF.